This record covers a single T cell receptor beta chain. Its specificity is unknown. The PCR had 60 Vbeta and 13 Jbeta primers. Produced via immunoSEQ multiplex PCR; TCRdb's table is partial and in-frame only. The repertoire holds roughly 150,000 clones, with 70% to 80% as singletons. This record comes from a study of cytomegalovirus exposure and HLA in healthy donors. General study results and limits: Excluded: some indistinguishable V segments such as TRBV6-2 and TRBV6-3. For cytomegalovirus status, the classifier reportedly gave diagnoses with high specificity and sensitivity.

The V segment lost 4 bases and the J segment 7 bases; nucleotides outside the gene matches: 4. The CDR3 runs to 14 residues. Germline CDR1 and CDR2: MGHDK and SYGVNS. Sequencing was performed on PBMCs. This receptor was identified in a woman aged 60 to 75 in good health and CMV-seropositive. V is TRBV25-1 and J is TRBJ2-3, with 11 nucleotides matching TRBD1. In DNA, the CDR3 is TGTGCCAGCAGTGGGGACAGGGGGAGGAATACGCAGTATTTT. Translated: CASSGDRGRNTQYF.